The rows below give T cell receptor beta chains drawn from one sample of a study of lymphopenia after photon versus proton radiotherapy. Only in-frame clones appear in the TCRdb table, and some are missing; sequencing was by immunoSEQ multiplex PCR. The data hold about 30,000 clones, with roughly nine tenths observed a single time. The sequences come from peripheral blood, collected from a patient treated with proton-based radiotherapy. The receptors derive from a woman aged 70-85 years with pancreatic cancer. Some clones in this sample may be carry-over from other donors' samples. Each CDR3 is given with its conserved first and last residue. A D gene is named only where the DNA matches it firmly. Clone sizes are given selectively: once, few, many, or a class where the clone is expanded.

abundance,d_gene,j_gene,v_gene,CDR3aa,CDR3nt
NA,NA,TRBJ1-1,TRBV6-6,CASSYSFRNTEAFF,TGTGCCAGCAGTTACTCCTTCCGGAACACTGAAGCTTTCTTT
NA,NA,TRBJ2-5,TRBV20-1,CSAGFLETQYF,TGCAGTGCCGGGTTTTTGGAGACCCAGTACTTC
NA,NA,TRBJ1-1,TRBV11-2,CASSFRQSTEAFF,TGTGCCAGCAGCTTCAGACAGTCCACTGAAGCTTTCTTT
NA,NA,TRBJ1-4,TRBV10-2,CASSRTGTQNEKLFF,TGCGCCAGCAGTCGTACCGGGACACAGAATGAAAAACTGTTTTTT
NA,TRBD2,TRBJ2-3,TRBV7-9,CASSLGVSGNTDTQYF,TGTGCCAGCAGCTTAGGGGTTAGCGGGAACACAGATACGCAGTATTTT
NA,NA,TRBJ2-6,TRBV7-9,CASSLEASGEPGANVLTF,TGTGCCAGCAGCTTAGAGGCCTCCGGGGAGCCTGGGGCCAACGTCCTGACTTTC
NA,TRBD2,TRBJ2-1,TRBV7-3,CASSPPTSGPYNEQFF,TGTGCCAGCAGCCCCCCGACTAGCGGGCCTTACAATGAGCAGTTCTTC
NA,NA,TRBJ1-4,TRBV7-8,CASSFDSNEKLFF,TGTGCCAGCAGCTTTGACAGCAATGAAAAACTGTTTTTT
NA,NA,TRBJ1-2,TRBV28,CASSFRDGVDGYTF,TGTGCCAGCAGCTTCCGGGACGGTGTGGACGGCTACACCTTC
NA,NA,TRBJ2-2,TRBV12-5,CASGSQISAQHPLNGELFF,TGTGCTAGTGGTTCCCAGATAAGCGCCCAACACCCCCTAAACGGGGAGCTGTTTTTT
NA,NA,TRBJ2-3,TRBV6-5,CASSYGGERDTQYF,TGTGCCAGCAGTTACGGCGGGGAAAGAGATACGCAGTATTTT
NA,NA,TRBJ2-7,TRBV20-1,CSARDQLALYF,TGCAGTGCTAGAGATCAGTTGGCTTTGTACTTC
NA,NA,TRBJ1-1,TRBV7-2,CASSLGRGNTEAFF,TGTGCCAGCAGCTTAGGCAGGGGGAACACTGAAGCTTTCTTT
NA,TRBD2,TRBJ2-7,TRBV28,CASQREGVEQYF,TGTGCCTCTCAGCGGGAGGGTGTCGAGCAGTACTTC
NA,TRBD1,TRBJ2-5,TRBV27,CATSLGGQAGETQYF,TGTGCCACTAGTTTAGGGGGACAGGCAGGGGAGACCCAGTACTTC
NA,NA,TRBJ2-7,TRBV10-2,CASSDGREQYF,TGCGCCAGCAGTGACGGCCGGGAGCAGTACTTC
NA,NA,TRBJ1-4,TRBV6-6,CASLQRGLSEKLFF,TGTGCCAGCTTGCAGCGGGGGCTAAGTGAAAAACTGTTTTTT
NA,TRBD2,TRBJ2-1,TRBV19,CASSSDSGRDEQFF,TGTGCCAGTAGTAGTGATAGCGGGAGGGATGAGCAGTTCTTC
NA,NA,TRBJ2-2,TRBV6-6,CASSYGFTGELFF,TGTGCCAGCAGTTACGGATTCACCGGGGAGCTGTTTTTT
NA,NA,TRBJ2-5,TRBV30,CAWSVLGGGAETQYF,TGTGCCTGGAGTGTACTAGGAGGAGGGGCTGAGACCCAGTACTTC
NA,NA,TRBJ2-3,TRBV5-1,CASSLEGLYTDTQYF,TGCGCCAGCAGCTTGGAGGGGCTGTACACAGATACGCAGTATTTT
NA,TRBD2,TRBJ2-3,TRBV9,CASSPQGLAWADTQYF,TGTGCCAGCAGCCCACAAGGACTAGCATGGGCAGATACGCAGTATTTT
NA,NA,TRBJ2-5,TRBV29-1,CSVAPGHIQETQYF,TGCAGCGTCGCTCCGGGACACATCCAAGAGACCCAGTACTTC
NA,NA,TRBJ1-1,TRBV6-1,CASSEPGFEAFF,TGTGCCAGCAGTGAACCCGGGTTTGAAGCTTTCTTT
few,NA,TRBJ1-4,TRBV27,CASSFRGREDEKLFF,TGTGCCAGCAGTTTTCGAGGCAGGGAGGATGAAAAACTGTTTTTT
NA,TRBD1,TRBJ2-7,TRBV5-6,CASSSRDRYFEQYF,TGTGCCAGCAGCTCCCGGGACAGATATTTCGAGCAGTACTTC
NA,NA,TRBJ1-4,TRBV2,CASSLRGGVNEKLFF,TGTGCCAGCAGCCTAAGGGGGGGCGTCAATGAAAAACTGTTTTTT
NA,NA,TRBJ2-7,TRBV11-1,CASTQGWGEQYF,TGTGCCAGCACCCAAGGTTGGGGGGAGCAGTACTTC
NA,NA,TRBJ2-7,TRBV7-2,CASSILGGTSIYEQYF,TGTGCCAGCAGCATCCTAGGGGGGACTTCCATTTACGAGCAGTACTTC
NA,NA,TRBJ2-1,TRBV9,CASSVDFGGHNEQFF,TGTGCCAGCAGCGTAGACTTTGGGGGGCACAATGAGCAGTTCTTC
NA,TRBD2,TRBJ2-5,TRBV7-8,CASSVYRDLGRETQYF,TGTGCCAGCAGCGTCTACCGGGACCTCGGGAGGGAGACCCAGTACTTC
NA,TRBD2,TRBJ2-1,TRBV7-8,CASSLAAAGVYYNEQFF,TGTGCCAGCAGCTTAGCCGCGGCGGGAGTTTATTACAATGAGCAGTTCTTC
NA,TRBD2,TRBJ2-2,TRBV28,CASSPLAGGGELFF,TGTGCCAGCAGTCCCCTAGCGGGGGGCGGGGAGCTGTTTTTT
NA,NA,TRBJ2-1,TRBV18,CASSPPDRGRFF,TGTGCCAGCTCACCACCGGACCGGGGCCGTTTCTTC
few,NA,TRBJ2-2,TRBV6-1,CASRMRPGDGELFF,TGTGCCAGCAGGATGCGGCCGGGCGACGGGGAGCTGTTTTTT
NA,NA,TRBJ2-1,TRBV7-9,CASSLRPGNEQFF,TGTGCCAGCAGCTTACGGCCAGGAAATGAGCAGTTCTTC
NA,TRBD1,TRBJ1-2,TRBV7-2,CASSSVAQGVYGYTF,TGTGCCAGCAGCTCCGTAGCTCAGGGGGTCTATGGCTACACCTTC
few,NA,TRBJ1-5,TRBV7-2,CASSLLEQGSGRQPQHF,TGTGCCAGCAGCTTGCTAGAACAGGGAAGCGGTCGTCAGCCCCAGCATTTT
NA,TRBD2,TRBJ2-3,TRBV28,CASSSRLFLAGGLDTQYF,TGTGCCAGCAGTTCCCGCTTATTTCTAGCGGGGGGTTTAGATACGCAGTATTTT
NA,NA,TRBJ2-7,TRBV7-9,CASSPGTPSQYF,TGTGCCAGCAGCCCTGGGACACCTTCCCAGTACTTC
NA,TRBD2,TRBJ2-3,TRBV13,CASSLRLAGGSTDTQYF,TGTGCCAGCAGCTTGAGGCTAGCGGGAGGGAGCACAGATACGCAGTATTTT
NA,NA,TRBJ2-2,TRBV5-1,CASSPLTGHTGELFF,TGCGCCAGCAGTCCTCTGACGGGGCATACCGGGGAGCTGTTTTTT
NA,NA,TRBJ2-3,TRBV5-1,CASTLLGADTQYF,TGCGCCAGCACCCTCCTAGGAGCGGATACGCAGTATTTT
NA,TRBD1,TRBJ2-3,TRBV28,CASSPHRGSTDTQYF,TGTGCCAGCAGTCCACACAGGGGGTCCACAGATACGCAGTATTTT
NA,NA,TRBJ2-7,TRBV5-6,CASSLDFRAYEQYF,TGTGCCAGCAGCTTGGATTTCAGGGCTTACGAGCAGTACTTC
NA,NA,TRBJ1-1,TRBV29-1,CSVGGWNTEAFF,TGCAGCGTTGGGGGTTGGAACACTGAAGCTTTCTTT
few,NA,TRBJ2-1,TRBV7-9,CASSLVLTGTVGNEQFF,TGTGCCAGCAGCTTAGTCTTGACAGGCACGGTAGGCAATGAGCAGTTCTTC
few,TRBD1,TRBJ1-5,TRBV19,CASRQGDQPQHF,TGTGCCAGTAGACAGGGGGATCAGCCCCAGCATTTT
NA,NA,TRBJ2-7,TRBV19,CASSISGGTYEQYF,TGTGCCAGTAGTATAAGTGGGGGAACCTACGAGCAGTACTTC
once,NA,TRBJ2-5,TRBV19,CASSLTRTSPQETQYF,TGTGCCAGTAGTCTAACCCGCACTAGCCCTCAAGAGACCCAGTACTTC
once,NA,TRBJ2-7,TRBV19,CASSSKSGQGYEQYF,TGTGCCAGTAGTTCAAAGTCGGGACAAGGCTACGAGCAGTACTTC
NA,TRBD2,TRBJ2-7,TRBV11-3,CASSLGTSGTIPYEQYF,TGTGCCAGCAGCCTGGGGACTAGCGGGACTATACCCTACGAGCAGTACTTC
NA,TRBD1,TRBJ1-6,TRBV28,CASRSTGGPSPLHF,TGTGCCAGCAGATCGACAGGGGGTCCTTCACCCCTCCACTTT
NA,NA,TRBJ2-7,TRBV28,CASSVLGTTQYF,TGTGCCAGCAGTGTCTTAGGGACGACACAGTACTTC
once,NA,TRBJ2-2,TRBV13,CASSLGGLQGTGELFF,TGTGCCAGCAGCTTAGGGGGACTCCAGGGGACCGGGGAGCTGTTTTTT
NA,TRBD2,TRBJ2-3,TRBV18,CASSPAGGGTFTDTQYF,TGTGCCAGCTCCCCCGCGGGGGGCGGGACCTTCACAGATACGCAGTATTTT
NA,NA,TRBJ2-1,TRBV7-9,CASSLADSITYNEQFF,TGTGCCAGCAGCTTAGCGGACAGTATCACCTACAATGAGCAGTTCTTC
NA,NA,TRBJ2-5,TRBV15,CATSRGLQETQYF,TGTGCCACCAGCAGAGGCCTTCAAGAGACCCAGTACTTC
NA,NA,TRBJ1-2,TRBV28,CASSLTLYGYTF,TGTGCCAGCAGTTTAACCCTCTATGGCTACACCTTC
NA,TRBD1,TRBJ2-2,TRBV19,CASSQRQGRGTGELFF,TGTGCCAGTAGTCAAAGACAGGGGCGAGGCACCGGGGAGCTGTTTTTT